This T cell receptor (beta chain) is from a study of blood T cells in healthy people across ages. RNA extraction gave at least 5.5 micrograms of total RNA per sample. Germline values: CDR1 SQVTM, CDR2 ANQGSEA. Trimming removed 7 bases from V and 6 bases from J, with 20 bases in between. CDR3 length equals 14 residues. It was with a sample-barcoded 5' primer and a J-beta primer mix that a second PCR of roughly 6 to 11 cycles was run. TCRdb ran MiXCR on the 5' RACE reads and lists one entry per CDR3 protein. The sample contains a few hundred thousand distinct CDR3 sequences, about 28% of which appear only once. Only a few counts were recorded for this clonotype. The sample also formed part of further work on T cells of mothers and their children.

The receptor was derived from a boy aged 2 to 10 in good health. This sequence joins TRBV29-1 and TRBJ2-3; weak D call: TRBD1 (6 bases). The sample taken for sequencing was blood. The CDR3: CSGAPGHRSDTQYF. CDR3 nucleotides: TGCAGCGGGGCTCCGGGACACCGGTCGGATACGCAGTATTTT.